What follows describes a single TCR beta chain. This sample was taken from a study of blood T cell repertoires in COVID-19. Study-level information: Some COVID-19 samples were acute and others convalescent; all came from the United States, Italy and Spain. The cDNA or gDNA used as material had been derived from T cells, B-cell-depleted T cells, or PBMCs.

V lost 3 bases to trimming and J lost 4 bases; unmatched junction nucleotides: 1. This CDR3 is 13 amino acids long. Per the authors' pipeline: Reference gene primers were amplified, and this amplification served to estimate nucleated cell counts. TCRdb's table, derived via immunoSEQ multiplex PCR, lists solely in-frame clones and lacks some. Clone size and V and J calls were adopted from that table, with D and trimming inferred from the DNA. The table includes around 15,000 clones, roughly 87% detected once. The sequencing sample was made of peripheral blood. The clonotype was recovered from a man aged 80 or over with acute or convalescent COVID-19. This chain connects TRBV12-3 or TRBV12-4 to TRBJ1-2, with 8 bases that match TRBD1. The CDR3 nucleotides read TGTGCCAGCAGTTTCGACAGGGGCTATGGCTACACCTTC. It yields the protein CASSFDRGYGYTF.